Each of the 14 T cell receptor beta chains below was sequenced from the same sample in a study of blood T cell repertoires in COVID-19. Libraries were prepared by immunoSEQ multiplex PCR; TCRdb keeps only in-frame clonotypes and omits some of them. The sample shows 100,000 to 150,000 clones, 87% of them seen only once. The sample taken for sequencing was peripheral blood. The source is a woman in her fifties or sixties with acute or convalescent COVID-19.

Here the CDR3 reads CASSEWTGRKLFF. The CDR3 coding sequence is TGTGCCAGCAGCGAGTGGACAGGAAGAAAACTGTTTTTT. V usage is TRBV13 and J usage is TRBJ1-4; 7 bases agree with TRBD1. After removal of 5 bases from V and 10 bases from J, the junction contained 7 bases not matched to a gene. This CDR3 has 13 residues. The germline CDR1 and CDR2 sequences are PRHDT and FYEKMQ (reference sequence).

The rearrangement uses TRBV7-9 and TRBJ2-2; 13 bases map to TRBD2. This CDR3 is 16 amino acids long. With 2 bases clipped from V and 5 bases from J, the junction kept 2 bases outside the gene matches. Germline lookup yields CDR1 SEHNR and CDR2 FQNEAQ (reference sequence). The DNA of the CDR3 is TGTGCCAGCAGCTTACAGGGACTAGCGGGAACCGGGGAGCTGTTTTTT. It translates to CASSLQGLAGTGELFF.

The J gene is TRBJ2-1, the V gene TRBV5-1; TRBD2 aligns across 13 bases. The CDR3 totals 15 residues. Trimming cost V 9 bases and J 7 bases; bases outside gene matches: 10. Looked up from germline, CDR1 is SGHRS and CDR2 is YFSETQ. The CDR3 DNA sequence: TGCGCCACCTCGCCGACTAGCGGGAGGTTAAATGAGCAGTTCTTC. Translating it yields CATSPTSGRLNEQFF.

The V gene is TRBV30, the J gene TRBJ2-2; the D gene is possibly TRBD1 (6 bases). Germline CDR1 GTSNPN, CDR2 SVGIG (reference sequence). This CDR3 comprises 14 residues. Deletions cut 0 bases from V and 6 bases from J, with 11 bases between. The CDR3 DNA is TGTGCCTGGAGTGTTTTTACAGGGCCCGGGGAGCTGTTTTTT. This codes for CAWSVFTGPGELFF.

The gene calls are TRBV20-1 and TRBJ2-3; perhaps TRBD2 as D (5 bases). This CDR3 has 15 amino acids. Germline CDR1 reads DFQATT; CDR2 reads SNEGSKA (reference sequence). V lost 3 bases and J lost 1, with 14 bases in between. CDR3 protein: CSASLAGVGTDTQYF. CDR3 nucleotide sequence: TGCAGTGCTAGTCTTGCCGGGGTGGGCACAGATACGCAGTATTTT.

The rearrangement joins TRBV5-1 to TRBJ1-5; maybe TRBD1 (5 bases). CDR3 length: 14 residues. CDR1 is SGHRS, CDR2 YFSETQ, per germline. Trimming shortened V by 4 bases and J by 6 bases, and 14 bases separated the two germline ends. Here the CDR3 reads CASSPDPTAQPQHF. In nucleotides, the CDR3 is TGCGCCAGCAGCCCGGACCCGACAGCTCAGCCCCAGCATTTT.

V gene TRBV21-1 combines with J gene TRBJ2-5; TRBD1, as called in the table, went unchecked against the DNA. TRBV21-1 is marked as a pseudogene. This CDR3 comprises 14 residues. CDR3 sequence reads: CASSLPGGQETQYF. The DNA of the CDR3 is TGTGCCAGCAGCTTACCAGGGGGCCAAGAGACCCAGTACTTC.

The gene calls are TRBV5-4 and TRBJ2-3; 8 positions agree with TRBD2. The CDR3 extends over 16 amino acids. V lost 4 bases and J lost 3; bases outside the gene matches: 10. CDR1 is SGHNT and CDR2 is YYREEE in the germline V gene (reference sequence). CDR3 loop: CASSPTGGATTDTQYF. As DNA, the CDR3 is TGTGCCAGCAGCCCTACGGGGGGGGCGACGACAGATACGCAGTATTTT.

CDR3 loop: CSVDLGTDTQYF. CDR3 coding DNA: TGCAGCGTTGACCTTGGCACAGATACGCAGTATTTT. The chain employs TRBV29-1 and TRBJ2-3; D unresolved. The CDR3 is 12 amino acids. Deletions cut 3 bases from V and 1 base from J, with 5 bases between. In germline, CDR1 is SQVTM, CDR2 ANQGSEA.

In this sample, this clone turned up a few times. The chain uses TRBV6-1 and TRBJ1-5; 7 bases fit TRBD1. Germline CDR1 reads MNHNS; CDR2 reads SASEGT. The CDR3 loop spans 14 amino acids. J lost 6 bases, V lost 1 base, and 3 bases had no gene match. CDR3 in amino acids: CASSEEGAGQPQHF. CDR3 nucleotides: TGTGCCAGCAGTGAAGAGGGGGCAGGTCAGCCCCAGCATTTT.

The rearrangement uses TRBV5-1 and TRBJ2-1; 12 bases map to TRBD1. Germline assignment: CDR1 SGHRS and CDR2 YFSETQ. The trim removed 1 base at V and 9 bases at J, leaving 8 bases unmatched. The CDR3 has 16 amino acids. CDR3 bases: TGCGCCAGCAGCTTGTCCCCCTCGGGACAGGGGGCTGAGCAGTTCTTC. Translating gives CASSLSPSGQGAEQFF. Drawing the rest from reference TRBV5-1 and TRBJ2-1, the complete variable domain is KAGVTQTPRYLIKTRGQQVTLSCSPISGHRSVSWYQQTPGQGLQFLFEYFSETQRNKGNFPGRFSGRQFSNSRSEMNVSTLELGDSALYLCASSLSPSGQGAEQFFGPGTRLTVL.

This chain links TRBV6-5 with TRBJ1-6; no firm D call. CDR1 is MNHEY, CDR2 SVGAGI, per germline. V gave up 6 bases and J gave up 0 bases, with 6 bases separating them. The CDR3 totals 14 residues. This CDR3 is CASSGSSYNSPLHF. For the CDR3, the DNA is TGTGCCAGCAGCGGTAGCTCCTATAATTCACCCCTCCACTTT.

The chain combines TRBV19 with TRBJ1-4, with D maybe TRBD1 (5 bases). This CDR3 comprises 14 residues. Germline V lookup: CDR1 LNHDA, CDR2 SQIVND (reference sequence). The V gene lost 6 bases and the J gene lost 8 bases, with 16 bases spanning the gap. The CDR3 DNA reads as TGTGCCAGTAGCAAAACGACAGAATTCGAAAAACTGTTTTTT. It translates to CASSKTTEFEKLFF. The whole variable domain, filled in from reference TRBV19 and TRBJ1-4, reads DGGITQSPKYLFRKEGQNVTLSCEQNLNHDAMYWYRQDPGQGLRLIYYSQIVNDFQKGDIAEGYSVSREKKESFPLTVTSAQKNPTAFYLCASSKTTEFEKLFFGSGTQLSVL.

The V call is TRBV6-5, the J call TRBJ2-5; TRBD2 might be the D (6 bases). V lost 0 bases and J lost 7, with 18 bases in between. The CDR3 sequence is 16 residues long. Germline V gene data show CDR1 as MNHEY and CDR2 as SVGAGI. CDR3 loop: CASSYSVRAGPRTQYF. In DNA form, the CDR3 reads TGTGCCAGCAGTTACTCGGTACGGGCGGGGCCGCGGACCCAGTACTTC.